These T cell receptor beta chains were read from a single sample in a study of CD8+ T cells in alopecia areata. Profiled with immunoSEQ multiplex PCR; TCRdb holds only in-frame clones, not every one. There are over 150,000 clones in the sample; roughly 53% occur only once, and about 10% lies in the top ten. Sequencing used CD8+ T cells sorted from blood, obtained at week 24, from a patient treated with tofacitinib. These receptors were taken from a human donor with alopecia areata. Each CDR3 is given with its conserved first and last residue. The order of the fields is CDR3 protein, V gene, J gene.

CDR3aa: CASSYPTGWGTEAFF
v_gene: TRBV6-5
j_gene: TRBJ1-1

CDR3aa: CASGSGGGADTQYF
v_gene: TRBV6-1
j_gene: TRBJ2-3

CDR3aa: CASQEFLSQSDTQYF
v_gene: TRBV19
j_gene: TRBJ2-3

CDR3aa: CASSLGQGPNYEQYF
v_gene: TRBV13
j_gene: TRBJ2-7

CDR3aa: CASSHGQGDQPQHF
v_gene: TRBV4-3
j_gene: TRBJ1-5

CDR3aa: CAWSEGVGDSPLHF
v_gene: TRBV30
j_gene: TRBJ1-6

CDR3aa: CASSLGTGSSYEQYF
v_gene: TRBV4-1
j_gene: TRBJ2-7

CDR3aa: CSVQGGTVSYEQYF
v_gene: TRBV29-1
j_gene: TRBJ2-7

CDR3aa: CASSLGYPSDGAFF
v_gene: TRBV11-2
j_gene: TRBJ1-1

CDR3aa: CASSQDVARRPEAFF
v_gene: TRBV4-3
j_gene: TRBJ1-1

CDR3aa: CASSTLSSAANTGELFF
v_gene: TRBV2
j_gene: TRBJ2-2

CDR3aa: CAGSGTGHQPQHF
v_gene: TRBV28
j_gene: TRBJ1-5

CDR3aa: CASSQDGGQPGNTIYF
v_gene: TRBV4-3
j_gene: TRBJ1-3

CDR3aa: CASSSPREAVYEQYF
v_gene: TRBV27
j_gene: TRBJ2-7

CDR3aa: CASSASGTTNEKLFF
v_gene: TRBV9
j_gene: TRBJ1-4

CDR3aa: CASCETAGVGEKLFF
v_gene: TRBV7-9
j_gene: TRBJ1-4

CDR3aa: CASSESVGTRNVDTQYF
v_gene: TRBV2
j_gene: TRBJ2-3

CDR3aa: CASSLRGQGAYEQYF
v_gene: TRBV5-1
j_gene: TRBJ2-7

CDR3aa: CASVDRGEETQYF
v_gene: TRBV28
j_gene: TRBJ2-5

CDR3aa: CSAKFADTQYF
v_gene: TRBV20-1
j_gene: TRBJ2-3

CDR3aa: CASKTGGEVYGYTF
v_gene: TRBV19
j_gene: TRBJ1-2

CDR3aa: CASSEGGYGYTF
v_gene: TRBV10-2
j_gene: TRBJ1-2

CDR3aa: CSVVPRGDEQFF
v_gene: TRBV29-1
j_gene: TRBJ2-1

CDR3aa: CASSSRGTEAFF
v_gene: TRBV6-5
j_gene: TRBJ1-1

CDR3aa: CASRPRGNTEAFF
v_gene: TRBV19
j_gene: TRBJ1-1

CDR3aa: CSVPSGSGQGADTQYF
v_gene: TRBV29-1
j_gene: TRBJ2-3

CDR3aa: CSVVGPPGGARSSGANVLTF
v_gene: TRBV29-1
j_gene: TRBJ2-6

CDR3aa: CASSEPRGGYTF
v_gene: TRBV10-2
j_gene: TRBJ1-2